This passage covers 25 T cell receptor beta chains from one sample sequenced in a study of blood T cell repertoires in COVID-19. Using immunoSEQ multiplex PCR, the repertoire was profiled, and TCRdb retains in-frame clones only, with some absent. The sample gives under 200,000 clones, about 74% of which show up once; roughly 8.3% is in the top ten. The sequenced material came from peripheral blood. Receptor source: a man in his 60s with acute or convalescent COVID-19.

This clone was picked up one time. J is TRBJ2-1 and V is TRBV11-3; D not resolved. CDR1 and CDR2 from the germline V gene are SGHNT and YENEEA. The CDR3 has 16 amino acids. Between the trimmed V and J ends, which lost 0 bases and 0 bases, there was a span of 9 bases. The CDR3 reads CASSLDSGSSYNEQFF. CDR3 in DNA: TGTGCCAGCAGCTTAGATTCGGGTAGCTCCTACAATGAGCAGTTCTTC.

This chain joins TRBV4-2 and TRBJ2-1, with TRBD2 matching over 10 bases. This CDR3 has 15 amino acids. After removal of 4 bases from V and 3 bases from J, the junction contained 3 bases not matched to a gene. CDR1 is LGHNA and CDR2 is YNFKEQ in the germline V gene. The CDR3 DNA sequence: TGTGCCAGCAGCCCAACTAGCGGGGACTACAATGAGCAGTTCTTC. Translating gives CASSPTSGDYNEQFF.

The DNA for the CDR3 is TGTGCCACCAGGGCCTCCAACGCTGGCTACACCTTC. Encoded protein: CATRASNAGYTF. This rearrangement joins TRBV24-1 to TRBJ1-2; no clear D. V was clipped by 7 bases and J by 7 bases, with 12 bases between them. CDR3 length: 12 amino acids. Germline V gene lookup returns CDR1 KGHDR and CDR2 SFDVKD.

V usage is TRBV11-2 and J usage is TRBJ2-5; the D gene is possibly TRBD1 (5 bases). The germline V gene encodes CDR1 SGHAT and CDR2 FQNNGV. This CDR3 region has 15 residues. The V end was cut by 5 bases, the J end by 1 base, with 14 bases between. CDR3 in DNA: TGTGCCAGCAGCCCGAGTGGGGCGATCCAAGAGACCCAGTACTTC. Its translation is CASSPSGAIQETQYF.

The genes are TRBV30 and TRBJ1-1; TRBD1 agrees at 8 bases. CDR1 is GTSNPN, CDR2 SVGIG, per germline (reference sequence). This CDR3 is built from 14 residues. Trimming cost V 5 bases and J 1 base; bases outside gene matches: 6. DNA for the CDR3: TGTGCCTGGGGCCGACAGGGGTCGAACACTGAAGCTTTCTTT. It encodes CAWGRQGSNTEAFF.

This clone was seen a single time. The chain recombines TRBV29-1 with TRBJ1-1; no clear D gene. V was pared by 4 bases and J by 6 bases, with 9 bases between. Germline V CDR1 and CDR2: SQVTM, ANQGSEA. CDR3 size: 11 residues. Written as DNA, the CDR3 is TGCAGCGTTGTTCTGCGGTCTGAAGCTTTCTTT. Protein: CSVVLRSEAFF. Filled out from reference TRBV29-1 and TRBJ1-1, the complete variable domain reads SAVISQKPSRDICQRGTSLTIQCQVDSQVTMMFWYRQQPGQSLTLIATANQGSEATYESGFVIDKFPISRPNLTFSTLTVSNMSPEDSSIYLCSVVLRSEAFFGQGTRLTVV.

The CDR3 DNA reads as TGTGCCAGCAGCTTAGCAGTAGCAGGCGGGTTTCAAGAGACCCAGTACTTC. It translates to CASSLAVAGGFQETQYF. The genes are TRBV7-6 and TRBJ2-5; a weak D match, TRBD2 (5 bases). Germline CDR1 and CDR2: SGHVS and FNYEAQ. This CDR3 contains 17 residues. V was clipped by 0 bases and J by 2 bases, with 16 bases between them.

V is TRBV10-3 and J is TRBJ2-3; D is unresolved. This CDR3 has 13 residues. Germline loops: CDR1 ENHRY, CDR2 SYGVKD. Trimming removed 4 bases from V and 2 bases from J, with 7 bases in between. The CDR3 sequence: CAISVSPTDTQYF. CDR3 sequence (DNA): TGTGCCATCAGTGTCAGTCCCACAGATACGCAGTATTTT.

The count of this clone is one. The CDR3: CASSLSPSSGQETQYF. In DNA, the CDR3 is TGTGCCAGCAGCTTGTCACCAAGTAGCGGACAAGAGACCCAGTACTTC. The chain couples TRBV5-5 to TRBJ2-5, with D possibly TRBD2 on 6 matching bases. The CDR3 covers 16 residues. V was trimmed by 1 base and J by 2 bases, leaving 15 bases between them. Germline lookup yields CDR1 SGHKS and CDR2 YYEKEE (reference sequence).

V gene TRBV7-2 combines with J gene TRBJ2-6, with D hard to call. The CDR3 runs 16 residues. Germline assignment: CDR1 SGHTA and CDR2 FQGNSA. V was trimmed by 5 bases and J by 1 base, leaving 12 bases between them. This CDR3 reads CASSPRGRSGANVLTF. Here the CDR3 DNA reads TGTGCCAGCAGCCCCCGAGGAAGGTCTGGGGCCAACGTCCTGACTTTC. Drawing the rest from reference TRBV7-2 and TRBJ2-6, the complete variable domain is GAGVSQSPSNKVTEKGKDVELRCDPISGHTALYWYRQSLGQGLEFLIYFQGNSAPDKSGLPSDRFSAERTGGSVSTLTIQRTQQEDSAVYLCASSPRGRSGANVLTFGAGSRLTVL.

This clone was observed a single time. The rearrangement links TRBV7-9 to TRBJ2-3, with D uncertain. V shed 3 bases and J shed 6 bases, with 7 bases lying between them. The CDR3 covers 12 residues. Germline V gene data show CDR1 as SEHNR and CDR2 as FQNEAQ (reference sequence). The CDR3 loop is CASSLSVDTQYF. The CDR3 nucleotides are TGTGCCAGCAGCTTGTCGGTGGATACGCAGTATTTT.

The V gene is TRBV11-2, the J gene TRBJ2-5; 8 nucleotides line up with TRBD1. The trim removed 5 bases at V and 5 bases at J, leaving 13 bases unmatched. The CDR3 extends over 16 amino acids. Germline-derived CDR1 and CDR2 are SGHAT and FQNNGV. The CDR3 nucleotides are TGTGCCAGCAGCCAATTCGGACAGGGAGGAAAGGAGACCCAGTACTTC. It specifies CASSQFGQGGKETQYF. The full variable domain, in which reference TRBV11-2 and TRBJ2-5 provide the parts outside the CDR3, is EAGVAQSPRYKIIEKRQSVAFWCNPISGHATLYWYQQILGQGPKLLIQFQNNGVVDDSQLPKDRFSAERLKGVDSTLKIQPAKLEDSAVYLCASSQFGQGGKETQYFGPGTRLLVL.

J is TRBJ1-5 and V is TRBV7-8, with D possibly being TRBD1 (6 bases). The CDR3 consists of 16 residues. Trimming pared 5 bases from V and 1 base from J, leaving 15 bases between. Germline V gives CDR1 SGHVS, CDR2 FQNEAQ. Here the CDR3 reads CASSTQGWGSNQPQHF. The DNA for the CDR3 is TGTGCCAGCAGCACCCAGGGGTGGGGAAGCAATCAGCCCCAGCATTTT. The full variable domain, in which reference TRBV7-8 and TRBJ1-5 provide the parts outside the CDR3, is GAGVSQSPRYKVAKRGQDVALRCDPISGHVSLFWYQQALGQGPEFLTYFQNEAQLDKSGLPSDRFFAERPEGSVSTLKIQRTQQEDSAVYLCASSTQGWGSNQPQHFGDGTRLSIL.

CDR3 loop: CAWSSRASNYGYTF. DNA for the CDR3: TGTGCCTGGAGTTCGCGGGCCTCTAACTATGGCTACACCTTC. V gene TRBV30 combines with J gene TRBJ1-2; D is unresolved. This CDR3 is 14 amino acids long. With 2 bases removed from V and 0 bases from J, the gap between germline ends came to 10 bases. In germline, CDR1 is GTSNPN, CDR2 SVGIG (reference sequence).

The J gene is TRBJ2-1, the V gene TRBV9; 13 bases line up with TRBD2. This CDR3 contains 16 residues. Trimming took 4 bases from V and 4 from J; bases not matched to a gene: 5. Germline lookup yields CDR1 SGDLS and CDR2 YYNGEE. DNA for the CDR3: TGTGCCAGCAGCCGAGGACTAGCGGGGGTATACAATGAGCAGTTCTTC. Translation: CASSRGLAGVYNEQFF.

V and J are TRBV7-3 and TRBJ2-1; weak D call: TRBD1 (6 bases). The CDR3 contains 15 residues. Trimming removed 4 bases from V and 9 bases from J, with 19 bases in between. CDR1 SGHTA and CDR2 FQGTGA come from the germline V gene. CDR3 nucleotide sequence: TGTGCCAGCAGCTCCGGTGGGGGCGCCGCGGTTGAGCAGTTCTTC. Its protein is CASSSGGGAAVEQFF.

The CDR3 nucleotides read TGTGCCAGCAGCGTAGGCAGGGAAGAGACCCAGTACTTC. Its protein is CASSVGREETQYF. The chain employs TRBV9 and TRBJ2-5, with D possibly matching TRBD1 (5 bases). Trimming left V 0 bases short and J 3 bases short, with 6 bases between. This CDR3 has 13 residues. Germline lookup yields CDR1 SGDLS and CDR2 YYNGEE.

V gene TRBV4-2 combines with J gene TRBJ1-2; no definite D call. The CDR3 is 15 residues long. The germline V and J ends were trimmed by 0 bases and 0 bases, with 8 bases remaining between them. Germline V gives CDR1 LGHNA, CDR2 YNFKEQ. Here the CDR3 reads CASSQDDNTNYGYTF. CDR3 coding DNA: TGTGCCAGCAGCCAAGATGACAACACTAACTATGGCTACACCTTC.

The CDR3 reads CASRSGIAKNIQYF. Here the CDR3 DNA reads TGTGCCAGCAGGTCAGGGATAGCCAAAAACATTCAGTACTTC. The chain recombines TRBV7-2 with TRBJ2-4; D might be TRBD1 (5 bases). The V end was cut by 6 bases, the J end by 0 bases, with 9 bases between. In germline, CDR1 is SGHTA, CDR2 FQGNSA. The CDR3 extends over 14 amino acids.

The rearrangement uses TRBV6-5 and TRBJ1-2; no clear D. Germline assignment: CDR1 MNHEY and CDR2 SVGAGI. The CDR3 has 15 residues. Trimming shortened V by 7 bases and J by 0 bases, and 15 bases separated the two germline ends. CDR3 sequence: CASNLGNKPNYGYTF. The CDR3 nucleotides read TGTGCCAGCAACCTAGGCAACAAACCTAACTATGGCTACACCTTC.

The V call is TRBV4-1, the J call TRBJ1-4, with D perhaps TRBD1 (5 bases). V was cut by 4 bases and J by 10 bases, with 16 bases left in between. Germline V gene data show CDR1 as MGHRA and CDR2 as YSYEKL. CDR3 length equals 14 residues. The CDR3 reads CASSRMQGGGKLFF. CDR3 DNA: TGCGCCAGCAGCCGGATGCAGGGCGGGGGAAAACTGTTTTTT.

DNA for the CDR3: TGTGCCAGCTCACCGACAGTACTCTCCTACGAGCAGTACTTC. As protein: CASSPTVLSYEQYF. This chain connects TRBV18 to TRBJ2-7; TRBD1 is a possible D gene (5 bases). Trimming took off 3 bases at V and 0 bases at J, with 9 bases between the two ends. There are 14 residues in the CDR3. Germline values: CDR1 KGHSH, CDR2 LQKENI.

The chain uses TRBV6-5 and TRBJ2-5; 9 nucleotides align to TRBD1. CDR1 is MNHEY and CDR2 is SVGAGI in the germline V gene. The CDR3 has 15 residues. The V gene end was trimmed by 6 bases and the J gene end by 7 bases; junction bases not matched to a gene: 12. CDR3 DNA sequence: TGTGCCAGCAGGCCCCCACAGGGGGCCTACGGGACCCAGTACTTC. Amino acid sequence: CASRPPQGAYGTQYF.

The V call is TRBV10-2, the J call TRBJ2-7; the D is unclear. The CDR3 length is 13 residues. The germline V gene has CDR1 WSHSY and CDR2 SAAADI. The ends were cut back, 10 bases at V and 2 bases at J, with 15 bases in the middle. The CDR3 reads CATANVAAYEQYF. The CDR3 region has the DNA TGCGCCACCGCTAACGTAGCCGCCTACGAGCAGTACTTC.

This chain connects TRBV15 to TRBJ2-7; D gene uncertain. This CDR3 has 14 amino acids. Germline loops: CDR1 LNHNV, CDR2 YYDKDF (reference sequence). Trimming cost V 0 bases and J 7 bases, with 13 bases left between them. CDR3 bases: TGTGCCACCAGCAGAGATCTTGGTCGGGTTGAGCAGTACTTC. It yields the protein CATSRDLGRVEQYF.